Shown below are 20 T cell receptor beta chains from a single sample sequenced in a study of CD8+CD57+ T cells in acquired aplastic anemia. For CDR3 and TCR beta VDJ profiling, genomic DNA was the template used. Using its own MiXCR run on the reads, TCRdb lists one record per CDR3 protein. The sample shows hundreds of thousands of distinct CDR3 sequences, roughly 64% of them seen only once. Sequenced material: sorted CD4+, CD8+, or CD8+CD57+ T cells (not recorded which) from PBMCs. All receptors come from a human donor in good health, serving as a control.

This clonotype was observed at least ten times. The J gene is TRBJ1-5, the V gene TRBV19, with unresolved D. The CDR3 totals 16 residues. The germline V and J ends were trimmed by 3 bases and 0 bases, with 12 bases remaining between them. Germline lookup yields CDR1 LNHDA and CDR2 SQIVND (reference sequence). Here the CDR3 reads CASSIGSRVSNQPQHF. The DNA for the CDR3 is TGTGCCAGTAGTATTGGTTCGAGGGTTAGCAATCAGCCCCAGCATTTT.

The V call is TRBV19, the J call TRBJ2-1, with TRBD1 as a possible D gene (7 bases). Trimming cost V 1 base and J 9 bases, with 10 bases left between them. This CDR3 region has 13 residues. CDR1 is LNHDA and CDR2 is SQIVND in the germline V gene (reference sequence). The CDR3 loop reads CASSIGQGGEQFF. For the CDR3, the DNA is TGTGCCAGTAGTATAGGGCAGGGGGGTGAGCAGTTCTTC.

The chain combines TRBV9 with TRBJ2-3; D possibly corresponds to TRBD2 (7 bases). The ends were cut back, 0 bases at V and 11 bases at J, with 19 bases in the middle. Germline CDR1 reads SGDLS; CDR2 reads YYNGEE. This CDR3 region has 15 residues. The chain's CDR3 is CASSVGGGAGNEQYF. DNA for the CDR3: TGTGCCAGCAGCGTAGGTGGGGGGGCAGGCAATGAGCAGTATTTT. The full variable domain, rest sourced from reference TRBV9 and TRBJ2-3, is DSGVTQTPKHLITATGQRVTLRCSPRSGDLSVYWYQQSLDQGLQFLIQYYNGEERAKGNILERFSAQQFPDLHSELNLSSLELGDSALYFCASSVGGGAGNEQYFGPGTRLTVL.

This clonotype was observed at least ten times. J is TRBJ2-3 and V is TRBV7-3; possible D gene TRBD1, 5 bases. Germline V CDR1 and CDR2: SGHTA, FQGTGA. The CDR3 contains 14 residues. Trimming pared 5 bases from V and 2 bases from J, leaving 11 bases between. CDR3 loop: CASSLDRATDTQYF. The CDR3 DNA sequence: TGTGCCAGCAGCCTAGACAGAGCCACAGATACGCAGTATTTT. The entire variable domain, with the rest obtained from reference TRBV7-3 and TRBJ2-3, is as follows: GAGVSQTPSNKVTEKGKYVELRCDPISGHTALYWYRQSLGQGPEFLIYFQGTGAADDSGLPNDRFFAVRPEGSVSTLKIQRTERGDSAVYLCASSLDRATDTQYFGPGTRLTVL.

This sequence joins TRBV12-3 or TRBV12-4 and TRBJ2-6; 7 positions match TRBD1. V gave up 0 bases and J gave up 0 bases; unmatched junction bases: 5. There are 18 residues in the CDR3. The DNA for the CDR3 is TGTGCCAGCAGTTTAGCGACAGGGTACGTCTCTGGGGCCAACGTCCTGACTTTC. Its translation is CASSLATGYVSGANVLTF.

This clonotype showed up many times. The V call is TRBV7-8, the J call TRBJ2-3, with D possibly being TRBD2 (6 bases). Germline V CDR1 and CDR2: SGHVS, FQNEAQ. The CDR3 totals 15 residues. Trimming stripped 6 bases from V and 0 bases from J, with 13 bases between. The CDR3 here is CASRHGTGSTDTQYF. CDR3 sequence (DNA): TGTGCCAGCAGACACGGGACTGGAAGCACAGATACGCAGTATTTT.

V is TRBV7-2 and J is TRBJ1-5; D perhaps matches TRBD1 (6 bases). Germline V gene lookup returns CDR1 SGHTA and CDR2 FQGNSA. Between the trimmed V and J ends, which lost 4 bases and 5 bases, there was a span of 21 bases. CDR3 length: 17 amino acids. The CDR3: CASSWRGCGALYQPQHF. The CDR3 bases are TGTGCCAGCAGCTGGAGGGGGTGCGGGGCGCTGTATCAGCCCCAGCATTTT.

The chain carries TRBV6-1 and TRBJ2-7; D may be TRBD1 (6 bases). The germline CDR1 and CDR2 sequences are MNHNS and SASEGT. This CDR3 region has 14 residues. V was pared by 8 bases and J by 3 bases, with 17 bases between. The CDR3 region has the DNA TGTGCCAGCCAGACAGGTCTGTCCCTCTACGAGCAGTACTTC. It codes for CASQTGLSLYEQYF.

In its sample, this clonotype was seen many times. The chain joins TRBV6-5 to TRBJ1-1, with D possibly matching TRBD1 (5 bases). Germline V CDR1 and CDR2: MNHEY, SVGAGI. V dropped 6 bases and J dropped 7 bases, with 15 bases sitting between them. The CDR3 is made up of 13 amino acids. The CDR3 loop reads CASRLDTVGEAFF. CDR3 nucleotide sequence: TGTGCCAGCAGACTGGACACAGTCGGTGAAGCTTTCTTT.

The chain has TRBV11-2 and TRBJ1-2, with D unclear. The germline V and J ends were trimmed by 3 bases and 5 bases, with 16 bases remaining between them. CDR1 is SGHAT and CDR2 is FQNNGV in the germline V gene. This CDR3 has 15 amino acids. The CDR3 DNA is TGTGCCAGCAGCTTTAGCACCTACAGCGCGTATGGCTACACCTTC. It is translated as CASSFSTYSAYGYTF.

This clonotype was recorded at least ten times. The V call is TRBV29-1, the J call TRBJ1-2; TRBD1 might be the D (6 bases). Looked up from germline, CDR1 is SQVTM and CDR2 is ANQGSEA. Trimming took off 4 bases at V and 3 bases at J, with 12 bases between the two ends. The CDR3 length is 13 residues. In DNA form, the CDR3 reads TGCAGCGTTGGAGTTAACAGGGACTATGGCTACACCTTC. Residues: CSVGVNRDYGYTF.

CDR3 amino acids: CASSIRPDADAQFF. The CDR3 DNA is TGTGCCAGCAGCATAAGGCCAGACGCCGATGCGCAGTTCTTC. The rearrangement joins TRBV9 to TRBJ2-1; D unclear. The V and J ends lost 4 bases and 12 bases respectively, with 20 bases between them. The CDR3 extends over 14 amino acids. From germline, CDR1 is SGDLS and CDR2 YYNGEE.

The chain joins TRBV2 to TRBJ2-7; 10 bases are a match to TRBD1. The DNA end is a closer match to TRBJ1-5, so the J assignment may be wrong. Germline CDR1 is SNHLY and CDR2 is FYNNEI. The CDR3 runs 15 residues. The DNA for the CDR3 is TGTGCCAGCAGGGGTGGGACAGGGGTTAATCAGCCCCAGCATTTT. This sequence encodes CASRGGTGVNQPQHF.

This clonotype has at least ten counts. This chain links TRBV2 with TRBJ2-2; 9 bases line up with TRBD1. Trimming cost V 7 bases and J 5 bases; bases outside gene matches: 8. This CDR3 region has 15 residues. Germline CDR1 SNHLY, CDR2 FYNNEI. CDR3 sequence (DNA): TGTGCCAGCAAGGCCGGGACAGGGAGAACCGGGGAGCTGTTTTTT. Its protein is CASKAGTGRTGELFF.

The V and J genes are TRBV7-3 and TRBJ1-3; no clear D. The CDR3 has 13 residues. Germline V gene data show CDR1 as SGHTA and CDR2 as FQGTGA. Deletions cut 4 bases from V and 13 bases from J, with 17 bases between. The CDR3 region is CASSSSCGSNIYF. CDR3 DNA: TGTGCCAGCAGCTCGTCCTGTGGAAGCAATATATATTTT.

The chain couples TRBV20-1 to TRBJ1-1; TRBD1 aligns across 7 bases. The ends lost 6 bases at V and 4 bases at J; junction bases unmatched: 14. Germline V gene data show CDR1 as DFQATT and CDR2 as SNEGSKA (reference sequence). The CDR3 spans 15 residues. This chain's CDR3 is CSASTGLHSGTEAFF. In DNA, the CDR3 is TGCAGTGCCTCGACAGGGCTACACTCTGGCACTGAAGCTTTCTTT.

The chain employs TRBV29-1 and TRBJ2-5, with no clear D. CDR3 length: 10 amino acids. V gave up 4 bases and J gave up 4 bases, with 4 bases separating them. From germline, CDR1 is SQVTM and CDR2 ANQGSEA. The DNA of the CDR3 is TGCAGCGTTGGACGAGAGACCCAGTACTTC. Protein product: CSVGRETQYF.

This clonotype appeared a single time. A junction end diverges from the germline sequence, so it may reflect a read error. The chain combines TRBV4-1 with TRBJ1-6; D remains unclear. CDR1 is MGHRA and CDR2 is YSYEKL in the germline V gene. CDR3 length equals 13 residues. Here the CDR3 reads CASNQVDRSPLHF. CDR3 coding DNA: TGCGCCAGCAACCAAGTTGACCGATCACCCCTCCACTTT.

The chain links TRBV20-1 to TRBJ1-4, with D perhaps TRBD1 (6 bases). CDR3 length: 11 amino acids. Germline V gene lookup returns CDR1 DFQATT and CDR2 SNEGSKA (reference sequence). Deletions cut 1 base from V and 15 bases from J, with 12 bases between. CDR3 bases: TGCAGTGCTAGAGGGCACAGGGCGATGTTTTTT. It is translated as CSARGHRAMFF.

The rearrangement joins TRBV7-9 to TRBJ1-6, with 8 nucleotides matching TRBD1. J was trimmed by 7 bases and V by 5 bases; bases with no gene match: 10. The CDR3 has 16 residues. The germline V gene has CDR1 SEHNR and CDR2 FQNEAQ (reference sequence). CDR3 nucleotide sequence: TGTGCCAGCAGCCTGGACAGGGCAGGAATAAATTCACCCCTCCACTTT. Its protein is CASSLDRAGINSPLHF.